Each of the 3 T cell receptor beta chains below was sequenced from the same sample in a study of shared clonotypes between healthy human individuals. Generated by immunoSEQ multiplex PCR, the TCRdb table keeps only in-frame clones and is missing some. The repertoire has hundreds of thousands of clones, 95% to 98% of them found once; the top ten carry 0.25% to 0.35%. Naive CD8 cells were CD45RO-negative, positively selected for CCR7, excluding terminally differentiated effector memory CD45RA+ cells. The sample was naive CD8+ T cells sorted from blood. The source is a man aged 25-40 years in good health.

This clone was picked up one time. The V and J genes are TRBV2 and TRBJ2-5, with 7 bases aligning to TRBD1. V lost 6 bases and J lost 1; bases outside the gene matches: 8. The CDR3 runs to 15 residues. Germline CDR1 is SNHLY and CDR2 is FYNNEI. In DNA form, the CDR3 reads TGTGCCAGCAGCCCGGGACAGCTATTCCAAGAGACCCAGTACTTC. Amino acid sequence: CASSPGQLFQETQYF.

This clone came up once. The chain joins TRBV4-3 to TRBJ1-4; TRBD1 is a possible D gene (6 bases). The germline V gene has CDR1 LGHNA and CDR2 YSLEER. The CDR3 extends over 16 amino acids. V gave up 2 bases and J gave up 7 bases, with 17 bases separating them. CDR3 DNA: TGCGCCAGCAGCCAAATACGGACAGCCGGAATTGAAAAACTGTTTTTT. This sequence encodes CASSQIRTAGIEKLFF.

The chain is built from TRBV5-1 and TRBJ1-1; TRBD1 might be the D (5 bases). Trimming took 3 bases from V and 0 from J, leaving 12 bases between them. CDR3 length: 15 residues. The germline CDR1 and CDR2 sequences are SGHRS and YFSETQ. The DNA for the CDR3 is TGCGCCAGCAGCTATGAGGGGCGATTGAACACTGAAGCTTTCTTT. Amino acid sequence: CASSYEGRLNTEAFF.